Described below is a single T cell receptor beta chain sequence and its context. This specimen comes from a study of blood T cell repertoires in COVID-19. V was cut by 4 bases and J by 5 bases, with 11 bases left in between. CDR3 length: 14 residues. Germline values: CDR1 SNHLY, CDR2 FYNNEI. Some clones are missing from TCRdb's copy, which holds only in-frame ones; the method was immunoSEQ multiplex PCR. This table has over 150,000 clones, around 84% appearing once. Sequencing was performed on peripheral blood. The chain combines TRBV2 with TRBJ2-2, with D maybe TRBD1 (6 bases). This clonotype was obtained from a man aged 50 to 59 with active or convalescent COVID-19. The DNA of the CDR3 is TGTGCCAGCAGTGGGCAGGGGCTAACCGGGGAGCTGTTTTTT. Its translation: CASSGQGLTGELFF.